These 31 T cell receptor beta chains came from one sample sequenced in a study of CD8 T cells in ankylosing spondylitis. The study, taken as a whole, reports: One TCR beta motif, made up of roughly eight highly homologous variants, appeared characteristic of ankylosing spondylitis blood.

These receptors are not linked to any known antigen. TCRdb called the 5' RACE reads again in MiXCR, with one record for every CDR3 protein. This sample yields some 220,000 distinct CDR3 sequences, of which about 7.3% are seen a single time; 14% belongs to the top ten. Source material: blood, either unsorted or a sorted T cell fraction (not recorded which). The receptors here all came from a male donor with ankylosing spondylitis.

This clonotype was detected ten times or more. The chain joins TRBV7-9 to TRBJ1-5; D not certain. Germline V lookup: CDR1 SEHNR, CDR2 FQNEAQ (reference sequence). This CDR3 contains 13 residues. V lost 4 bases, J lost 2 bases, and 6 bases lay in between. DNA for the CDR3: TGTGCCAGCAGCTCCCCTGGCAATCAGCCCCAGCATTTT. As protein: CASSSPGNQPQHF. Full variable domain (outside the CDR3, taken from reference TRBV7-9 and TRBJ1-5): DTGVSQNPRHKITKRGQNVTFRCDPISEHNRLYWYRQTLGQGPEFLTYFQNEAQLEKSRLLSDRFSAERPKGSFSTLEIQRTEQGDSAMYLCASSSPGNQPQHFGDGTRLSIL.

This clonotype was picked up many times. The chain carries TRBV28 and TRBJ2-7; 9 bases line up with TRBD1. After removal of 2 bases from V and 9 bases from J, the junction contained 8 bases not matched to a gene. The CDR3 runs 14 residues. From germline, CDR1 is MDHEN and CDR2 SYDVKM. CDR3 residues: CASSLGTGISVQYF. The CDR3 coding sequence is TGTGCCAGCAGTTTAGGGACAGGGATTAGCGTGCAGTACTTC.

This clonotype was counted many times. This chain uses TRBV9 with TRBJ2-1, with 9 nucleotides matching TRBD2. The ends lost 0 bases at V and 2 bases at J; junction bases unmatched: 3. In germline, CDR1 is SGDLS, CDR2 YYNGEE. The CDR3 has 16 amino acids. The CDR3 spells CASSVALAGPYNEQFF. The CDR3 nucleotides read TGTGCCAGCAGCGTAGCACTAGCGGGCCCCTACAATGAGCAGTTCTTC.

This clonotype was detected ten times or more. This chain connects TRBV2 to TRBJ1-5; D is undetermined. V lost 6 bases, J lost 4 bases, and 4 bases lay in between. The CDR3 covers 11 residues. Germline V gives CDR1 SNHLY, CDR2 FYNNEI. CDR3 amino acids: CASRGNQPQHF. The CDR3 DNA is TGTGCCAGCAGGGGAAATCAGCCCCAGCATTTT.

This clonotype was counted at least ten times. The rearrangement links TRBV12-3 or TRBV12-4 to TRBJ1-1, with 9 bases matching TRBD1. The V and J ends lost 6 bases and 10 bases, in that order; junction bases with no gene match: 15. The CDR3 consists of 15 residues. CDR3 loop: CASSLTGGPSLGAFF. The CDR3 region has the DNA TGTGCCAGCAGCTTGACAGGGGGTCCCTCCTTGGGAGCTTTCTTT.

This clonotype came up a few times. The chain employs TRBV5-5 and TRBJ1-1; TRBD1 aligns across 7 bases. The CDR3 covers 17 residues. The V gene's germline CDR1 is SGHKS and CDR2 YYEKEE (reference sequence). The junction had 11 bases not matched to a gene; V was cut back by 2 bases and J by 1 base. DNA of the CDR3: TGTGCCAGCAGCTTATTACAGGGGATTCGGCCGAACACTGAAGCTTTCTTT. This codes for CASSLLQGIRPNTEAFF. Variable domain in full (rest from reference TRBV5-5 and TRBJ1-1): DAGVTQSPTHLIKTRGQQVTLRCSPISGHKSVSWYQQVLGQGPQFIFQYYEKEERGRGNFPDRFSARQFPNYSSELNVNALLLGDSALYLCASSLLQGIRPNTEAFFGQGTRLTVV.

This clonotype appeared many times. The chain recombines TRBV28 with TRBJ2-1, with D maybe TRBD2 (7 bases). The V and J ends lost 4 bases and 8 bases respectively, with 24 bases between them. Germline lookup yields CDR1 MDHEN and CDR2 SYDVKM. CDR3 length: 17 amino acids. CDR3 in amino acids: CASSWGAGVLNGDEQFF. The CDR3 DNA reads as TGTGCCAGCAGTTGGGGGGCGGGAGTCCTCAACGGGGATGAGCAGTTCTTC. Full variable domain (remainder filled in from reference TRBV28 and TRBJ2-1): DVKVTQSSRYLVKRTGEKVFLECVQDMDHENMFWYRQDPGLGLRLIYFSYDVKMKEKGDIPEGYSVSREKKERFSLILESASTNQTSMYLCASSWGAGVLNGDEQFFGPGTRLTVL.

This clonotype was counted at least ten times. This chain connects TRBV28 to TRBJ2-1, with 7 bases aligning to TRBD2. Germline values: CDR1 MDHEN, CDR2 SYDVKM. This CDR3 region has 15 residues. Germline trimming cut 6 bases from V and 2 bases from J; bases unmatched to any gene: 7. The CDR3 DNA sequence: TGTGCCAGCAGATCCCTAGCGGCCCCCTACAATGAGCAGTTCTTC. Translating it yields CASRSLAAPYNEQFF.

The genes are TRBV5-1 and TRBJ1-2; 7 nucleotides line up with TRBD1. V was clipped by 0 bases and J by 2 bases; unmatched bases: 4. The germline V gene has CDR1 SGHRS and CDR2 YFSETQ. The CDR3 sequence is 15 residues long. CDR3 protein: CASSLETGNNYGYTF. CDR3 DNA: TGCGCCAGCAGCTTGGAGACAGGGAACAACTATGGCTACACCTTC.

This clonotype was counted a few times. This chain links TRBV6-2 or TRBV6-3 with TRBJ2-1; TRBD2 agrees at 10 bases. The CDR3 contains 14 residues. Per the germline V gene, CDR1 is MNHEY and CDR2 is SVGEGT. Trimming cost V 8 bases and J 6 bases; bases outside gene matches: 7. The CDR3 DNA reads TGTGCCAGCGCCATAGCGGGAGGATTCAATGAGCAGTTCTTC. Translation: CASAIAGGFNEQFF.

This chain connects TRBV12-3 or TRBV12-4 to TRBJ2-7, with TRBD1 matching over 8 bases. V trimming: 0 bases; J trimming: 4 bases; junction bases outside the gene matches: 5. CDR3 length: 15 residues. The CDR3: CASSLARDRIYEQYF. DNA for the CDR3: TGTGCCAGCAGTTTAGCCCGGGACAGGATTTACGAGCAGTACTTC.

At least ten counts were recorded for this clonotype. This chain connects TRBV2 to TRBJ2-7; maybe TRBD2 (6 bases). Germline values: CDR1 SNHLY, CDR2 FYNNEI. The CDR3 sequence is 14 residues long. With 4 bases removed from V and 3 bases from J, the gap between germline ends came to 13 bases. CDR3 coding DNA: TGTGCCAGCAGTGCACCTAGCGCATACTACGAGCAGTACTTC. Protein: CASSAPSAYYEQYF.

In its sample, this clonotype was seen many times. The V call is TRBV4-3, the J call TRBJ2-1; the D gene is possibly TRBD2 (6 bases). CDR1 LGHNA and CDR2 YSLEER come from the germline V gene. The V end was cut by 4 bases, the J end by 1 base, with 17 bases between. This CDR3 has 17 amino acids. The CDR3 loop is CASSPRIAGRSYNEQFF. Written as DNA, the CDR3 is TGCGCCAGCAGCCCTCGGATCGCAGGGAGGTCCTACAATGAGCAGTTCTTC.

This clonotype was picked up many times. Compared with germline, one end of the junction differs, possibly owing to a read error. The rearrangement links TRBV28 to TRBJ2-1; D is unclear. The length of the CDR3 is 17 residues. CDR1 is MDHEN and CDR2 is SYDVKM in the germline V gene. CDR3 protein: CASSFPPAAASHNEQFF. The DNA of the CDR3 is TGTGCCAGCAGTTTTCCGCCTGCGGCTGCCTCCCACAATGAGCAGTTCTTC.

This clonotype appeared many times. The CDR3 DNA reads TGTGCCAGCAGTTCTTTAGCGGGAGGGCCAGAGACCCAGTACTTC. Its translation is CASSSLAGGPETQYF. V gene TRBV27 combines with J gene TRBJ2-5; TRBD2 aligns across 11 bases. CDR3 length: 15 amino acids. Germline V gives CDR1 MNHEY, CDR2 SMNVEV (reference sequence). The junction had 5 bases not matched to a gene; V was cut back by 4 bases and J by 4 bases.

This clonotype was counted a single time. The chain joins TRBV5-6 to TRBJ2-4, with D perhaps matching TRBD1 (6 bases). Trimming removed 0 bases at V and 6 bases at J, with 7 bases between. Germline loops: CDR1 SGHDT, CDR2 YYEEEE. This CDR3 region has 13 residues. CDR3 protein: CASSLGRGNIQYF. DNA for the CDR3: TGTGCCAGCAGCTTGGGCAGGGGAAACATTCAGTACTTC.

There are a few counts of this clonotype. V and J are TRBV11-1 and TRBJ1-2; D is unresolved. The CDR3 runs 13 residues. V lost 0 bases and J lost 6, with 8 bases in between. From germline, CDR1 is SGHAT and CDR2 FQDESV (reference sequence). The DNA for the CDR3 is TGTGCCAGCAGCTTAGCGCCTCTTCATGGCTACACCTTC. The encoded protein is CASSLAPLHGYTF.

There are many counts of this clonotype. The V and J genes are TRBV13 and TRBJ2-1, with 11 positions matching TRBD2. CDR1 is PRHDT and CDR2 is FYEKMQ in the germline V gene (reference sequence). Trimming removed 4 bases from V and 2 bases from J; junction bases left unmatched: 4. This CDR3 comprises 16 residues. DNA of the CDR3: TGTGCCAGCAGCTCCTTAGCGGGAGGGCCCTACAATGAGCAGTTCTTC. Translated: CASSSLAGGPYNEQFF.

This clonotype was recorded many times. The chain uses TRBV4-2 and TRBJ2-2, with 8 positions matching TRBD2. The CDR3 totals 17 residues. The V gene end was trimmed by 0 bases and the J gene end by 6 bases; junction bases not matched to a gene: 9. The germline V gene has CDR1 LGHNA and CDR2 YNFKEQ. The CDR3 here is CASSQDREGSRAGELFF. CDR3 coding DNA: TGTGCCAGCAGCCAAGATCGGGAGGGCAGCCGGGCCGGGGAGCTGTTTTTT.

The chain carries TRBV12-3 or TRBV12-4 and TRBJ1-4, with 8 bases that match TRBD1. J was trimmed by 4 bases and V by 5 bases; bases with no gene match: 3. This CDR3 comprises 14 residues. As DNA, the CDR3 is TGTGCCAGCAGTCCGGGACAGGTTAATGAAAAACTGTTTTTT. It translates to CASSPGQVNEKLFF.

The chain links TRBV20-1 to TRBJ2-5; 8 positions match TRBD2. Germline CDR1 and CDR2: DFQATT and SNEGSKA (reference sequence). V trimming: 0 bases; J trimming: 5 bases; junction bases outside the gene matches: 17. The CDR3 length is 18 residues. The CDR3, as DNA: TGCAGTGCTAGAGATCTTGAACTAGCGGCCCTGGGGTGGGAGACCCAGTACTTC. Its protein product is CSARDLELAALGWETQYF.

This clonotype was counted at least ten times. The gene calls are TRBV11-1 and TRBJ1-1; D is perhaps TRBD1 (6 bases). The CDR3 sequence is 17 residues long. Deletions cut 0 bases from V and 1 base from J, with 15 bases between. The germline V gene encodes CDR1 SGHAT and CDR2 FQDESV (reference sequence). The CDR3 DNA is TGTGCCAGCAGCTTAGCCAGGGGCCGCCCCCCGAACACTGAAGCTTTCTTT. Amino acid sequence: CASSLARGRPPNTEAFF.

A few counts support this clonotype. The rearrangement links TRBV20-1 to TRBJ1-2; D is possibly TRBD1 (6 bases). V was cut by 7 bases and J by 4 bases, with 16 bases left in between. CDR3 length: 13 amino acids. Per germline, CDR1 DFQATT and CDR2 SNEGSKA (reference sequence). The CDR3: CSVLTGPFYGYTF. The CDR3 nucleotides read TGCAGTGTCTTGACAGGACCCTTCTATGGCTACACCTTC.

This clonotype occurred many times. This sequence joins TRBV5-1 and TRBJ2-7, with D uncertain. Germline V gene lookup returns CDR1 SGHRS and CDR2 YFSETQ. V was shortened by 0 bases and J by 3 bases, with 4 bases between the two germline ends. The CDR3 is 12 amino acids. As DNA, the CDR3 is TGCGCCAGCAGCTTGGATAACTACGAGCAGTACTTC. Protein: CASSLDNYEQYF.

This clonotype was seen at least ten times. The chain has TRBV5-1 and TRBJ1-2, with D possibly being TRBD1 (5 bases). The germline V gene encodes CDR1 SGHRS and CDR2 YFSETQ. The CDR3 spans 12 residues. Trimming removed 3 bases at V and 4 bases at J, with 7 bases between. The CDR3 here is CASSSGTYGYTF. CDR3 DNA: TGCGCCAGCAGCTCCGGGACCTATGGCTACACCTTC.

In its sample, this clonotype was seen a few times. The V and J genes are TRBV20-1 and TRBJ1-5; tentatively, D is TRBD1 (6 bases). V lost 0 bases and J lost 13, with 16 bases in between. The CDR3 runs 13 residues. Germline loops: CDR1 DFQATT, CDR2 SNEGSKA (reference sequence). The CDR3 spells CSARDFFTGSQHF. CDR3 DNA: TGCAGTGCTAGAGATTTTTTTACAGGGAGTCAGCATTTT.

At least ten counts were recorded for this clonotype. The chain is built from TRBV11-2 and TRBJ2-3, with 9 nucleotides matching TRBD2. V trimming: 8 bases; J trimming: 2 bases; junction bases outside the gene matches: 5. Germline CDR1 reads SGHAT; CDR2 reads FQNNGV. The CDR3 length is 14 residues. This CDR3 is CASWREGLTDTQYF. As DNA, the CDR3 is TGTGCCAGCTGGCGGGAGGGCCTCACAGATACGCAGTATTTT.

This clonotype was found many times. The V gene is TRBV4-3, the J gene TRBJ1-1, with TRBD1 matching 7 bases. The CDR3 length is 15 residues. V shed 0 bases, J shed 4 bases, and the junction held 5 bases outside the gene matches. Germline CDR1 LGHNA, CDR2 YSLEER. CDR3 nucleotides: TGCGCCAGCAGCCAAGATACAGGGGTTAGCACTGAAGCTTTCTTT. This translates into CASSQDTGVSTEAFF.

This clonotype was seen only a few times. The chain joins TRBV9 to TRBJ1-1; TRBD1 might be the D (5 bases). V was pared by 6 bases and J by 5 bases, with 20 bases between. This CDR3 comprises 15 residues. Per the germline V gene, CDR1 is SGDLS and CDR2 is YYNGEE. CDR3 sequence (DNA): TGTGCCAGCACCCAAGACGGCAGGGCGTTGACTGAAGCTTTCTTT. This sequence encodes CASTQDGRALTEAFF.

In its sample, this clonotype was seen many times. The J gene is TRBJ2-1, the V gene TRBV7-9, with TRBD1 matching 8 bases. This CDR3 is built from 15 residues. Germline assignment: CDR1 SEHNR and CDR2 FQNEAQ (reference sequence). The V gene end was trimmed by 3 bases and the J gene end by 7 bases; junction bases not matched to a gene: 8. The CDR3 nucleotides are TGTGCCAGCAGCTTTCGCCAGGGGGCGTCAAATGAGCAGTTCTTC. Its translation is CASSFRQGASNEQFF.

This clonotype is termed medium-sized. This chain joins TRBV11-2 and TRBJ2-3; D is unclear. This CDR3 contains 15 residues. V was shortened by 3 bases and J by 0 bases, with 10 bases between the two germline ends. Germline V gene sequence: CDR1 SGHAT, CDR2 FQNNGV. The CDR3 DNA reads TGTGCCAGCAGCTTGGACCCCTATAGCACAGATACGCAGTATTTT. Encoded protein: CASSLDPYSTDTQYF.